The 26 T cell receptor beta chains below all came from one sample that was sequenced in a study of cytomegalovirus exposure and HLA in healthy donors. Primers included in the PCR were 60 Vbeta and 13 Jbeta primers. Method: immunoSEQ multiplex PCR; TCRdb's copy keeps in-frame clones and lacks some. Of under 130,000 clones in the sample, roughly 80% were seen once. Sequenced input: PBMCs. These receptors all stem from a man younger than 45 in good health and CMV-seropositive.

The rearrangement joins TRBV7-9 to TRBJ1-6; the match to TRBD1 covers 8 bases. CDR1 SEHNR and CDR2 FQNEAQ come from the germline V gene (reference sequence). V shed 4 bases, J shed 9 bases, and the junction held 5 bases outside the gene matches. This CDR3 has 14 amino acids. The CDR3 bases are TGTGCCAGCAGCTCGACAGGGGTAGGTTCACCCCTCCACTTT. Its protein is CASSSTGVGSPLHF.

The CDR3 spells CASGPGQGKRFFQQFF. CDR3 DNA: TGTGCTAGTGGCCCGGGACAGGGTAAAAGGTTTTTCCAGCAGTTCTTC. The J gene is TRBJ2-1, the V gene TRBV12-5, with 9 bases matching TRBD1. V lost 6 bases to trimming and J lost 11 bases; unmatched junction nucleotides: 17. Per germline, CDR1 LGHNT and CDR2 FRNRAP. The CDR3 runs 16 residues.

This rearrangement joins TRBV5-6 to TRBJ1-2; TRBD1 matches 10 bases. The trim removed 0 bases at V and 2 bases at J, leaving 4 bases unmatched. CDR3 size: 16 residues. CDR1 and CDR2 from the germline V gene are SGHDT and YYEEEE. CDR3 DNA: TGTGCCAGCAGCTTGGACCGACAGGGGGCGAACTATGGCTACACCTTC. Encoded protein: CASSLDRQGANYGYTF.

V gene TRBV10-3 combines with J gene TRBJ2-2, with D perhaps matching TRBD1 (6 bases). The CDR3 extends over 15 amino acids. The germline CDR1 and CDR2 sequences are ENHRY and SYGVKD. The germline V and J ends were trimmed by 6 bases and 1 base, with 12 bases remaining between them. CDR3 protein: CAIRRGTENTGELFF. In DNA, the CDR3 is TGTGCCATCAGGAGGGGGACGGAGAACACCGGGGAGCTGTTTTTT.

This chain links TRBV15 with TRBJ1-3, with D possibly TRBD1 on 6 matching bases. Trimming removed 0 bases at V and 8 bases at J, with 8 bases between. This CDR3 comprises 13 residues. Germline CDR1 reads LNHNV; CDR2 reads YYDKDF (reference sequence). CDR3 protein: CATSRDRGDTIYF. The CDR3 nucleotides are TGTGCCACCAGCAGAGACAGGGGAGACACCATATATTTT.

This rearrangement joins TRBV6-1 to TRBJ1-3; D gene ambiguous. Between the trimmed V and J ends, which lost 2 bases and 0 bases, there was a span of 14 bases. CDR3 size: 17 residues. CDR1 and CDR2 (germline): MNHNS, SASEGT. CDR3 sequence: CASSERQAGGSGNTIYF. The CDR3 coding sequence is TGTGCCAGCAGTGAACGCCAGGCAGGAGGCTCTGGAAACACCATATATTTT.

This chain uses TRBV10-1 with TRBJ2-3, with 11 bases that match TRBD2. The CDR3 totals 16 residues. J was trimmed by 6 bases and V by 3 bases; bases with no gene match: 8. Germline V gives CDR1 WNHNN, CDR2 SYGVQD (reference sequence). CDR3: CASSDRLAGGSDTQYF. The CDR3 DNA reads as TGCGCCAGCAGTGACCGGCTAGCGGGGGGTAGTGATACGCAGTATTTT.

V is TRBV5-5 and J is TRBJ2-5, with a weak D call TRBD1 (6 bases). V dropped 4 bases and J dropped 4 bases, with 14 bases sitting between them. The germline CDR1 and CDR2 sequences are SGHKS and YYEKEE (reference sequence). This CDR3 has 14 amino acids. The chain's CDR3 is CASSPQGTTETQYF. The CDR3, as DNA: TGTGCCAGCAGCCCCCAGGGGACCACAGAGACCCAGTACTTC.

Regarding this clone: The same CDR3 is also encoded by other DNA sequences in this sample. The chain combines TRBV5-1 with TRBJ1-2; 7 bases agree with TRBD1. The J segment lost 8 bases and the V segment lost 0 bases, leaving 4 bases of the junction unmatched. CDR1 is SGHRS, CDR2 YFSETQ, per germline. This CDR3 has 13 residues. Written as DNA, the CDR3 is TGCGCCAGCAGCTTGGAGGGGGCGAGCGGCTACACCTTC. Its protein is CASSLEGASGYTF.

The rearrangement uses TRBV4-1 and TRBJ2-5; 7 bases map to TRBD1. Germline-derived CDR1 and CDR2 are MGHRA and YSYEKL. Losses at the gene ends were 2 bases for V and 4 bases for J; bases not matched to a gene: 13. This CDR3 has 17 amino acids. CDR3 in amino acids: CASSQNPSKGASETQYF. The CDR3 DNA sequence: TGCGCCAGCAGCCAAAATCCGAGCAAGGGGGCTTCAGAGACCCAGTACTTC.

The V call is TRBV5-1, the J call TRBJ2-5; TRBD1 aligns across 7 bases. Germline V gives CDR1 SGHRS, CDR2 YFSETQ. V was pared by 2 bases and J by 2 bases, with 3 bases of the junction left unmatched. This CDR3 contains 14 residues. Here the CDR3 DNA reads TGCGCCAGCAGCTTTATGGGACAGCAAGAGACCCAGTACTTC. This gives the protein CASSFMGQQETQYF.

The rearrangement links TRBV5-4 to TRBJ2-2; D not resolved. V gave up 5 bases and J gave up 7 bases, with 15 bases separating them. Germline CDR1 is SGHNT and CDR2 is YYREEE (reference sequence). CDR3 length equals 14 residues. CDR3 loop: CASSPDPAGGELFF. DNA for the CDR3: TGTGCCAGCAGTCCAGACCCGGCAGGCGGGGAGCTGTTTTTT.

This chain uses TRBV29-1 with TRBJ1-2, with unresolved D. V lost 8 bases and J 1 base, leaving 20 bases between the germline ends. Germline values: CDR1 SQVTM, CDR2 ANQGSEA. This CDR3 has 15 residues. CDR3 nucleotide sequence: TGCAGCCCGGACTGGAAGATCAGTTATAACTATGGCTACACCTTC. As protein: CSPDWKISYNYGYTF. Supplemented by reference TRBV29-1 and TRBJ1-2, the full variable domain reads SAVISQKPSRDICQRGTSLTIQCQVDSQVTMMFWYRQQPGQSLTLIATANQGSEATYESGFVIDKFPISRPNLTFSTLTVSNMSPEDSSIYLCSPDWKISYNYGYTFGSGTRLTVV.

This clone has only one observation. The V gene is TRBV7-2, the J gene TRBJ2-1, with TRBD1 matching 10 bases. V lost 2 bases to trimming and J lost 2 bases; unmatched junction nucleotides: 3. Germline V lookup: CDR1 SGHTA, CDR2 FQGNSA. The CDR3 extends over 16 amino acids. CDR3 nucleotides: TGTGCCAGCAGCTTAACCGGGACAGGGGCCTACAATGAGCAGTTCTTC. It is translated as CASSLTGTGAYNEQFF.

Only one count was recorded for this clone. V usage is TRBV10-3 and J usage is TRBJ1-5; D not resolved. The CDR3 is made up of 15 amino acids. CDR1 is ENHRY and CDR2 is SYGVKD in the germline V gene. V was trimmed by 2 bases and J by 0 bases, leaving 8 bases between them. The CDR3 DNA reads as TGTGCCATCAGTGAGCGAGACACTAGCAATCAGCCCCAGCATTTT. Translation: CAISERDTSNQPQHF.

This rearrangement joins TRBV7-2 to TRBJ1-1; 8 nucleotides agree with TRBD1. The V gene's germline CDR1 is SGHTA and CDR2 FQGNSA. The CDR3 sequence is 17 residues long. V lost 5 bases to trimming and J lost 4 bases; unmatched junction nucleotides: 15. CDR3 in amino acids: CASSQDRVWGLSTEAFF. In nucleotides, the CDR3 is TGTGCCAGCAGCCAGGACAGGGTGTGGGGGCTAAGCACTGAAGCTTTCTTT.

The chain is built from TRBV6-5 and TRBJ2-3, with TRBD2 as a possible D gene (6 bases). CDR3 size: 14 residues. V was clipped by 6 bases and J by 7 bases, with 17 bases between them. From germline, CDR1 is MNHEY and CDR2 SVGAGI. The CDR3 coding sequence is TGTGCCAGCAGGGCGGGACTGCTCGGGAATACGCAGTATTTT. Amino acids: CASRAGLLGNTQYF.

This chain links TRBV9 with TRBJ1-4, with TRBD1 matching 7 bases. This CDR3 has 15 residues. After removal of 4 bases from V and 10 bases from J, the junction contained 13 bases not matched to a gene. The V gene's germline CDR1 is SGDLS and CDR2 YYNGEE. The chain's CDR3 is CASSTETGYGAKLFF. CDR3 nucleotide sequence: TGTGCCAGCAGCACTGAGACAGGGTACGGTGCAAAACTGTTTTTT. Complete variable domain (other parts from reference TRBV9 and TRBJ1-4): DSGVTQTPKHLITATGQRVTLRCSPRSGDLSVYWYQQSLDQGLQFLIQYYNGEERAKGNILERFSAQQFPDLHSELNLSSLELGDSALYFCASSTETGYGAKLFFGSGTQLSVL.

V usage is TRBV5-1 and J usage is TRBJ2-2; D may be TRBD1 (5 bases). The CDR3 runs 14 residues. Germline V gene lookup returns CDR1 SGHRS and CDR2 YFSETQ. Deletions cut 2 bases from V and 2 bases from J, with 7 bases between. For the CDR3, the DNA is TGCGCCAGCAGCTTAGACAGCAACACCGGGGAGCTGTTTTTT. Protein sequence: CASSLDSNTGELFF.

The chain has TRBV5-5 and TRBJ2-3; 8 bases agree with TRBD1. V dropped 4 bases and J dropped 4; count of bases not matched to a gene: 14. The CDR3 totals 17 residues. Germline-derived CDR1 and CDR2 are SGHKS and YYEKEE (reference sequence). The CDR3 DNA sequence: TGTGCCAGCAGCCCAGGGAAGGACAGGGCCGGGCCAGATACGCAGTATTTT. This sequence encodes CASSPGKDRAGPDTQYF.

This chain links TRBV11-2 with TRBJ2-1; TRBD2 is a possible D gene (6 bases). Trimming removed 1 base at V and 4 bases at J, with 20 bases between. CDR1 SGHAT and CDR2 FQNNGV come from the germline V gene. The CDR3 is 18 amino acids. CDR3 nucleotide sequence: TGTGCCAGCAGCTTAGTTAGGGGCGGGGCGTCCGCTTACAATGAGCAGTTCTTC. It is translated as CASSLVRGGASAYNEQFF.

The chain combines TRBV5-1 with TRBJ2-3; 12 bases line up with TRBD2. V was pared by 7 bases and J by 3 bases, with 0 bases of the junction left unmatched. CDR1 is SGHRS and CDR2 is YFSETQ in the germline V gene. The CDR3 totals 13 residues. The CDR3 region is CASGTSGTDTQYF. DNA for the CDR3: TGCGCCAGCGGGACTAGCGGGACAGATACGCAGTATTTT.

In regard to this clone: Distinct nucleotide sequences in the sample also encode this CDR3. The V gene is TRBV6-5, the J gene TRBJ2-7; 10 nucleotides match TRBD1. The CDR3 length is 14 residues. Germline V gene sequence: CDR1 MNHEY, CDR2 SVGAGI. V was clipped by 3 bases and J by 7 bases; unmatched bases: 6. CDR3 coding DNA: TGTGCCAGCAGTTATCGACAGGGGGCAGGGGAGCAGTACTTC. It translates to CASSYRQGAGEQYF.

This clone was counted a single time. V gene TRBV2 combines with J gene TRBJ2-7; perhaps TRBD1 as D (5 bases). V lost 9 bases to trimming and J lost 3 bases, with 9 bases between them. CDR1 and CDR2 from the germline V gene are SNHLY and FYNNEI. The CDR3 covers 11 residues. DNA of the CDR3: TGTGCCAGTCGACAGAACTACGAGCAGTACTTC. It encodes CASRQNYEQYF.

This clone was detected only a few times. This chain uses TRBV5-1 with TRBJ2-2; weak D call: TRBD2 (7 bases). This CDR3 contains 16 residues. Looked up from germline, CDR1 is SGHRS and CDR2 is YFSETQ. Trimming shortened V by 0 bases and J by 2 bases, and 11 bases separated the two germline ends. The CDR3 protein is CASSLDRGANTGELFF. As DNA, the CDR3 is TGCGCCAGCAGCTTGGACCGGGGGGCCAACACCGGGGAGCTGTTTTTT.

CDR3 protein: CASSLIGDSGNTIYF. CDR3 coding DNA: TGTGCCAGCAGCTTAATAGGAGACTCTGGAAACACCATATATTTT. V and J are TRBV7-9 and TRBJ1-3; no clear D. The CDR3 totals 15 residues. Germline CDR1 reads SEHNR; CDR2 reads FQNEAQ (reference sequence). Trimming removed 2 bases at V and 0 bases at J, with 8 bases between.